Presented here are 7 T cell receptor beta chains from one specimen sequenced in a study of T-cell reconstitution after alpha-beta-depleted transplantation in children. Researchers prepared the TCRbeta library using unique molecular identifiers, the study reports. Using its own MiXCR run on the PCR reads, TCRdb lists one record per CDR3 protein. The table has about 980,000 distinct CDR3 sequences, about 26% seen once. The specimen was PBMCs, mostly from graft donor cells, collected 360 days after TCRalphabeta/CD19-depleted stem cell transplant. The receptor set was obtained from a boy in the first two years of life who had a stem cell transplant for SCID, so the T cells may come from the graft donor.

This clonotype has more than one count but fewer than ten. The V call is TRBV4-1, the J call TRBJ1-2; D ambiguous. V was clipped by 0 bases and J by 4 bases, with 12 bases between them. The CDR3 covers 15 residues. Germline lookup yields CDR1 MGHRA and CDR2 YSYEKL. The CDR3 nucleotides are TGCGCCAGCAGCCAAGATCCGACGGGGAGCTATGGCTACACCTTC. Translating gives CASSQDPTGSYGYTF.

This chain connects TRBV4-2 to TRBJ2-1, with 8 positions matching TRBD2. Germline loops: CDR1 LGHNA, CDR2 YNFKEQ. The CDR3 extends over 16 amino acids. V dropped 0 bases and J dropped 4; count of bases not matched to a gene: 5. The CDR3 nucleotides are TGTGCCAGCAGCCAAGATCTTAGCGGGGTATACAATGAGCAGTTCTTC. This encodes CASSQDLSGVYNEQFF.

V usage is TRBV6-4 and J usage is TRBJ2-5, with 9 bases lining up with TRBD2. The length of the CDR3 is 16 residues. Germline lookup yields CDR1 MRHNA and CDR2 SNTAGT. The ends lost 7 bases at V and 1 base at J; junction bases unmatched: 10. This CDR3 is CASKPWSGGFQETQYF. CDR3 DNA sequence: TGTGCCAGCAAGCCCTGGAGCGGGGGGTTCCAAGAGACCCAGTACTTC.

This clonotype was observed a handful of times. V and J are TRBV4-1 and TRBJ2-7; 9 positions agree with TRBD1. J was trimmed by 6 bases and V by 3 bases; bases with no gene match: 9. Germline V lookup: CDR1 MGHRA, CDR2 YSYEKL. This CDR3 has 15 amino acids. CDR3 region: CASSHMDRGSGEQYF. In DNA, the CDR3 is TGCGCCAGCAGCCATATGGACAGGGGTTCGGGCGAGCAGTACTTC.

This clonotype was seen a few times. The rearrangement links TRBV5-1 to TRBJ2-7; D unresolved. CDR3 length equals 17 residues. Between the trimmed V and J ends, which lost 0 bases and 2 bases, there was a span of 18 bases. Germline loops: CDR1 SGHRS, CDR2 YFSETQ. CDR3 sequence reads: CASSLDASQHDPYEQYF. CDR3 sequence (DNA): TGCGCCAGCAGCTTGGACGCCTCCCAACACGATCCCTACGAGCAGTACTTC. Full variable domain (outside the CDR3, taken from reference TRBV5-1 and TRBJ2-7): KAGVTQTPRYLIKTRGQQVTLSCSPISGHRSVSWYQQTPGQGLQFLFEYFSETQRNKGNFPGRFSGRQFSNSRSEMNVSTLELGDSALYLCASSLDASQHDPYEQYFGPGTRLTVT.

The sample holds a few counts of this clonotype. This chain uses TRBV12-3 or TRBV12-4 with TRBJ2-5; possible D gene TRBD2, 5 bases. With 8 bases removed from V and 3 bases from J, the gap between germline ends came to 16 bases. CDR3 size: 14 residues. The CDR3 DNA sequence: TGTGCCAGCGCCCCCAAAGACTACAAAGAGACCCAGTACTTC. Translated: CASAPKDYKETQYF.

This sequence joins TRBV12-3 or TRBV12-4 and TRBJ2-7, with D perhaps TRBD1 or TRBD2 (7 bases each). The CDR3 runs 13 residues. Trimming took 4 bases from V and 5 from J, leaving 12 bases between them. CDR3 DNA: TGTGCCAGCAGTTCTGCAGGGGGGGACGAGCAGTACTTC. Its protein is CASSSAGGDEQYF.